This TCR beta chain was found in a study of T cell repertoires in cytomegalovirus infection. Study-wide context: Public TCR beta signatures indicated both CMV infection and matching HLA type. Broader study findings: Dominating the ex vivo response were TCR beta clonotypes that were CMV-specific and HLA-C-restricted. Totalled public TCR beta family frequency picked out people who carried CMV plus the relevant HLA.

This clonotype has a count of ten or more. Its specificity is unknown. The J segment lost 10 bases and the V segment lost 8 bases, leaving 10 bases of the junction unmatched. Germline V CDR1 and CDR2: SEHNR, FQNEAQ (reference sequence). This CDR3 has 14 amino acids. Each CDR3 protein is one row after TCRdb ran MiXCR on the reads. The sample carries about 450,000 distinct CDR3 sequences, 30% to 40% recorded once. This chain links TRBV7-9 with TRBJ1-6; 8 bases are a match to TRBD1. This TCR came from a human donor in good health (CMV status not recorded). Some clones in this sample may be carry-over from other donors' samples. Source material: PBMCs. In nucleotides, the CDR3 is TGTGCCAGCTCTCCGGACAGGGCGATGTCACCCCTCCACTTT. As protein: CASSPDRAMSPLHF.